Below, 25 T cell receptor beta chains from the same sample are listed, as sequenced in a study of cytomegalovirus exposure and HLA in healthy donors. PCR employed 60 Vbeta and 13 Jbeta primers. Using immunoSEQ multiplex PCR, the repertoire was profiled, and TCRdb retains in-frame clones only, with some absent. The table for this sample gives fewer than 100,000 clones. Sample: PBMCs. The receptors originated from a man aged 45-65 years in good health and CMV-seronegative.

The chain joins TRBV6-1 to TRBJ2-7; the D gene is possibly TRBD2 (5 bases). Trimming shortened V by 3 bases and J by 7 bases, and 19 bases separated the two germline ends. CDR3 length equals 15 residues. From germline, CDR1 is MNHNS and CDR2 SASEGT. CDR3 nucleotide sequence: TGTGCCAGCAGTGACGAACCCCGGGCCCGCGGGGAGCAGTACTTC. Residues: CASSDEPRARGEQYF.

As DNA, the CDR3 is TGTGCCAGCAGTGAACCGGGACTATACACAGATACGCAGTATTTT. Its translation is CASSEPGLYTDTQYF. This chain connects TRBV6-1 to TRBJ2-3, with 7 bases lining up with TRBD2. The CDR3 loop spans 15 amino acids. Per the germline V gene, CDR1 is MNHNS and CDR2 is SASEGT. V shed 2 bases, J shed 2 bases, and the junction held 4 bases outside the gene matches.

The chain has TRBV23-1 and TRBJ1-4; 7 nucleotides match TRBD1. TRBV23-1 is an open reading frame whose function is uncertain. V was clipped by 7 bases and J by 4 bases; unmatched bases: 6. This CDR3 has 14 amino acids. The CDR3: CASTQQGFNEKLFF. CDR3 nucleotides: TGCGCCAGCACCCAACAGGGGTTTAATGAAAAACTGTTTTTT.

The genes are TRBV9 and TRBJ1-1; TRBD1 agrees at 7 bases. The germline V gene encodes CDR1 SGDLS and CDR2 YYNGEE. The J segment lost 2 bases and the V segment lost 4 bases, leaving 5 bases of the junction unmatched. The CDR3 is made up of 14 amino acids. The CDR3 here is CASSKRQGNTEAFF. The CDR3 nucleotides read TGTGCCAGCAGCAAACGACAGGGTAACACTGAAGCTTTCTTT.

This chain links TRBV20-1 with TRBJ1-1; no clear D gene. The CDR3 consists of 11 residues. CDR1 and CDR2 from the germline V gene are DFQATT and SNEGSKA (reference sequence). The CDR3: CSLSGYTEAFF. As DNA, the CDR3 is TGCAGCTTATCGGGGTACACTGAAGCTTTCTTT.

As regards this clone: At one of its ends the junction is not consistent with the germline gene, which may arise from a read error. This sequence joins TRBV13 and TRBJ2-3; 8 nucleotides agree with TRBD2. CDR1 and CDR2 from the germline V gene are PRHDT and FYEKMQ (reference sequence). CDR3 length equals 14 residues. The CDR3 coding sequence is TGTGCCAGCACCTTAGCGGGGAGCACAGATACGCAGTATTTT. Amino acid sequence: CASTLAGSTDTQYF. The full variable domain, in which reference TRBV13 and TRBJ2-3 provide the parts outside the CDR3, is AAGVIQSPRHLIKEKRETATLKCYPIPRHDTVYWYQQGPGQDPQFLISFYEKMQSDKGSIPDRFSAQQFSDYHSELNMSSLELGDSALYFCASTLAGSTDTQYFGPGTRLTVL.

The rearrangement links TRBV15 to TRBJ2-2; weak D call: TRBD1 (5 bases). Trimming took off 5 bases at V and 1 base at J, with 11 bases between the two ends. CDR1 LNHNV and CDR2 YYDKDF come from the germline V gene (reference sequence). The CDR3 totals 15 residues. The CDR3 sequence is CATSWTFRNTGELFF. In DNA form, the CDR3 reads TGTGCCACCAGCTGGACATTCCGGAACACCGGGGAGCTGTTTTTT.

As concerns this clone: The same CDR3 arises from other DNA sequences in this sample as well. The J gene is TRBJ1-6, the V gene TRBV9; no clear D. Germline V gene sequence: CDR1 SGDLS, CDR2 YYNGEE. V was pared by 4 bases and J by 13 bases, with 18 bases between. The CDR3 length is 14 residues. CDR3 in DNA: TGTGCCAGCAGCCTCCTGGCCAGCCTAGTTCCCCTCCACTTT. It yields the protein CASSLLASLVPLHF.

The rearrangement joins TRBV5-1 to TRBJ2-7; TRBD1 agrees at 9 bases. Trimming took 4 bases from V and 1 from J; bases not matched to a gene: 6. The V gene's germline CDR1 is SGHRS and CDR2 YFSETQ. The CDR3 covers 15 residues. The CDR3 spells CASSRGTGISYEQYF. The CDR3 region has the DNA TGCGCCAGCAGCCGTGGGACAGGGATTTCCTACGAGCAGTACTTC.

The chain joins TRBV14 to TRBJ2-7, with D maybe TRBD2 (6 bases). This CDR3 is built from 13 residues. Trimming stripped 2 bases from V and 5 bases from J, with 10 bases between. Germline-derived CDR1 and CDR2 are SGHDN and FVKESK. The CDR3 DNA reads TGTGCCAGCAGCCAATGGCGGGGCAACGAGCAGTACTTC. This gives the protein CASSQWRGNEQYF. Complete variable domain (other parts from reference TRBV14 and TRBJ2-7): EAGVTQFPSHSVIEKGQTVTLRCDPISGHDNLYWYRRVMGKEIKFLLHFVKESKQDESGMPNNRFLAERTGGTYSTLKVQPAELEDSGVYFCASSQWRGNEQYFGPGTRLTVT.

The chain has TRBV19 and TRBJ2-6; the D gene is possibly TRBD1 (5 bases). The germline V and J ends were trimmed by 5 bases and 0 bases, with 11 bases remaining between them. Germline V lookup: CDR1 LNHDA, CDR2 SQIVND (reference sequence). The CDR3 is 16 residues long. CDR3 DNA: TGTGCCAGTAGTGCTACAGGAAACTCTGGGGCCAACGTCCTGACTTTC. Amino acids: CASSATGNSGANVLTF.

The rearrangement joins TRBV19 to TRBJ1-5; D may be TRBD1 (6 bases). The CDR3 is 16 amino acids. V gave up 4 bases and J gave up 3 bases, with 16 bases separating them. The germline V gene has CDR1 LNHDA and CDR2 SQIVND (reference sequence). The CDR3 spells CASSKNGQIANQPQHF. DNA for the CDR3: TGTGCCAGTAGTAAAAACGGACAGATAGCCAATCAGCCCCAGCATTTT.

The rearrangement uses TRBV27 and TRBJ1-1; D possibly corresponds to TRBD1 (5 bases). Per the germline V gene, CDR1 is MNHEY and CDR2 is SMNVEV (reference sequence). Trimming took off 6 bases at V and 4 bases at J, with 21 bases between the two ends. The CDR3 is 16 residues long. The CDR3 DNA sequence: TGTGCCAGCAGCCGCAGCGGGGCACCTTGGGGCACTGAAGCTTTCTTT. Its translation: CASSRSGAPWGTEAFF.

The chain has TRBV6-5 and TRBJ1-2; maybe TRBD1 (5 bases). Germline values: CDR1 MNHEY, CDR2 SVGAGI. The V and J ends lost 0 bases and 6 bases respectively, with 11 bases between them. The CDR3 is made up of 14 amino acids. CDR3 sequence (DNA): TGTGCCAGCAGTTACTCGACCAGGGTCGATGGCTACACCTTC. Protein: CASSYSTRVDGYTF.

The chain is built from TRBV28 and TRBJ2-7; a weak D match, TRBD1 (6 bases). Looked up from germline, CDR1 is MDHEN and CDR2 is SYDVKM. Trimming stripped 9 bases from V and 5 bases from J, with 8 bases between. The CDR3 extends over 10 amino acids. CDR3 loop: CARGGHEQYF. CDR3 DNA sequence: TGTGCCAGAGGGGGTCACGAGCAGTACTTC.

The chain joins TRBV11-1 to TRBJ2-3, with D possibly being TRBD1 (5 bases). CDR1 SGHAT and CDR2 FQDESV come from the germline V gene (reference sequence). The ends were cut back, 5 bases at V and 0 bases at J, with 9 bases in the middle. The CDR3 totals 14 residues. DNA of the CDR3: TGTGCCAGCAGCGACAGATCTAGCACAGATACGCAGTATTTT. Its translation is CASSDRSSTDTQYF.

V usage is TRBV6-5 and J usage is TRBJ1-3, with 7 bases matching TRBD1. The V segment lost 6 bases and the J segment 0 bases; nucleotides outside the gene matches: 5. Germline V gives CDR1 MNHEY, CDR2 SVGAGI. The CDR3 runs 15 residues. CDR3 in DNA: TGTGCCAGCAGCCCCGACAGGGCCTCTGGAAACACCATATATTTT. It encodes CASSPDRASGNTIYF.

V is TRBV6-5 and J is TRBJ1-1; D not certain. The CDR3 has 15 amino acids. Trimming cost V 5 bases and J 2 bases, with 15 bases left between them. Germline V lookup: CDR1 MNHEY, CDR2 SVGAGI. The CDR3 sequence: CASSLNPNLNTEAFF. CDR3 DNA sequence: TGTGCCAGCAGTCTCAATCCTAATCTCAACACTGAAGCTTTCTTT.

The V call is TRBV10-2, the J call TRBJ2-5; 8 positions agree with TRBD2. This CDR3 has 13 residues. The germline V gene has CDR1 WSHSY and CDR2 SAAADI. Trimming took 5 bases from V and 2 from J; bases not matched to a gene: 1. In nucleotides, the CDR3 is TGCGCCAGCAGTCGGGGGGGACAAGAGACCCAGTACTTC. Protein product: CASSRGGQETQYF.

The chain recombines TRBV13 with TRBJ2-2; unclear D gene. The length of the CDR3 is 18 residues. Between the trimmed V and J ends, which lost 6 bases and 3 bases, there was a span of 23 bases. The V gene's germline CDR1 is PRHDT and CDR2 FYEKMQ (reference sequence). Written as DNA, the CDR3 is TGTGCCAGCAGTGAGTATAACTTAGGAGACGTCGACACCGGGGAGCTGTTTTTT. Translation: CASSEYNLGDVDTGELFF.

The V call is TRBV7-3, the J call TRBJ2-1; possible D gene TRBD1, 6 bases. CDR1 is SGHTA, CDR2 FQGTGA, per germline. This CDR3 is built from 14 residues. The germline V and J ends were trimmed by 5 bases and 6 bases, with 14 bases remaining between them. CDR3 DNA: TGTGCCAGCAGCAGAGGTACAGGGAGCAATGAGCAGTTCTTC. The encoded protein is CASSRGTGSNEQFF.

The genes are TRBV5-1 and TRBJ1-1; 9 bases align to TRBD1. Germline CDR1 reads SGHRS; CDR2 reads YFSETQ. The V gene end was trimmed by 7 bases and the J gene end by 3 bases; junction bases not matched to a gene: 13. The CDR3 is 16 residues long. CDR3: CASSLGTGNLDTEAFF. In DNA form, the CDR3 reads TGCGCCAGCTCCTTGGGGACAGGGAATTTGGACACTGAAGCTTTCTTT.

The chain employs TRBV9 and TRBJ2-3; TRBD2 agrees at 9 bases. The J segment lost 3 bases and the V segment lost 3 bases, leaving 5 bases of the junction unmatched. CDR1 is SGDLS and CDR2 is YYNGEE in the germline V gene. The length of the CDR3 is 15 residues. The CDR3: CASSAPGLATDTQYF. The CDR3 bases are TGTGCCAGCAGCGCGCCGGGACTAGCAACAGATACGCAGTATTTT.

The V gene is TRBV5-4, the J gene TRBJ1-6; D possibly corresponds to TRBD1 (6 bases). The CDR3 runs to 15 residues. Trimming took 4 bases from V and 7 from J, leaving 15 bases between them. Germline CDR1 and CDR2: SGHNT and YYREEE (reference sequence). DNA for the CDR3: TGTGCCAGCAGCCCTACGGACAGATTGAATTCACCCCTCCACTTT. Its translation is CASSPTDRLNSPLHF.

The gene calls are TRBV5-1 and TRBJ2-7; tentatively, D is TRBD2 (5 bases). Per germline, CDR1 SGHRS and CDR2 YFSETQ. V was clipped by 3 bases and J by 3 bases, with 16 bases between them. This CDR3 has 15 residues. The CDR3 loop reads CASSSTGLGSYEQYF. CDR3 bases: TGCGCCAGCAGCTCTACTGGACTGGGAAGCTACGAGCAGTACTTC.